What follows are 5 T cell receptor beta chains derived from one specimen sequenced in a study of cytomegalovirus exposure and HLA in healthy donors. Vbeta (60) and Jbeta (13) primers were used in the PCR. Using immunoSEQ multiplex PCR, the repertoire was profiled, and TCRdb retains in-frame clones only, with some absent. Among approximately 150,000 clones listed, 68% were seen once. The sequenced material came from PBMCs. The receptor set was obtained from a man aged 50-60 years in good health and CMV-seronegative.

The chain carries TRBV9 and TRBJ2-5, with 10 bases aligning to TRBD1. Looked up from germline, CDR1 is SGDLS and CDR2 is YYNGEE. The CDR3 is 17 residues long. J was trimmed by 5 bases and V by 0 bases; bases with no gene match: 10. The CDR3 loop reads CASSVAPGTGAGETQYF. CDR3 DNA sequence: TGTGCCAGCAGCGTAGCCCCCGGGACAGGGGCCGGGGAGACCCAGTACTTC.

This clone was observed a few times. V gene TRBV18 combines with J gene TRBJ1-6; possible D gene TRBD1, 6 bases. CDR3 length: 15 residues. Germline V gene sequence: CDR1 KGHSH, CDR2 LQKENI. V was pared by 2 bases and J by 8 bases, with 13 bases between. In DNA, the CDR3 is TGTGCCAGCTCACCAAACAGGGATCGGGATTCACCCCTCCACTTT. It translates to CASSPNRDRDSPLHF.

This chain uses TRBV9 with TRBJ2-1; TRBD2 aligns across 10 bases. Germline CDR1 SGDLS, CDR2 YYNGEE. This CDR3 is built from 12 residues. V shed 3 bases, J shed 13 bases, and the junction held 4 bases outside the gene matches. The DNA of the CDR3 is TGTGCCAGCAGCGGCGGACTAGCGGTCCAGTTCTTC. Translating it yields CASSGGLAVQFF.

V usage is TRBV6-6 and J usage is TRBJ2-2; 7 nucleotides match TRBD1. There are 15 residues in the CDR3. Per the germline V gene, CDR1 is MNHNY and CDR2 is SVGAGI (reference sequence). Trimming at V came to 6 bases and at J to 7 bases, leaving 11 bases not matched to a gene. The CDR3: CASRPFRQGGGELFF. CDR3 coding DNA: TGTGCCAGCAGACCATTCCGACAGGGTGGCGGGGAGCTGTTTTTT.

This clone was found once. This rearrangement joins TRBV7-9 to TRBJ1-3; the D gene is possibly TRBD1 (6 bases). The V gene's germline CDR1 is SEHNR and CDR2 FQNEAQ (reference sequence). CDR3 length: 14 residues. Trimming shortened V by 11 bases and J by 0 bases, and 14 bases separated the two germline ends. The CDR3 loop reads CAGHRVSSGNTIYF. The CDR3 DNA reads TGTGCCGGTCACAGGGTGAGCTCTGGAAACACCATATATTTT.